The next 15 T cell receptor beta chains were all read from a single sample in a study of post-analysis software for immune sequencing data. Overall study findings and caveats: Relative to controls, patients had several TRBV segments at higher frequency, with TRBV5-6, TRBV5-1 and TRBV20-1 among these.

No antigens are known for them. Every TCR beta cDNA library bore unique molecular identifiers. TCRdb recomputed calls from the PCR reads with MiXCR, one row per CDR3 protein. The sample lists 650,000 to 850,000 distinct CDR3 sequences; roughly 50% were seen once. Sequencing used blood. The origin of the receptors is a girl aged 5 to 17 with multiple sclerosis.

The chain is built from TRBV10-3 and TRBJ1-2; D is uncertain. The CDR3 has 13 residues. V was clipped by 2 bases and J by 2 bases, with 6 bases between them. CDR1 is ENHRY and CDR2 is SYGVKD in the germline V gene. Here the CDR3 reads CAISEQENYGYTF. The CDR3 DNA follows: TGTGCCATCAGTGAGCAGGAGAACTATGGCTACACCTTC.

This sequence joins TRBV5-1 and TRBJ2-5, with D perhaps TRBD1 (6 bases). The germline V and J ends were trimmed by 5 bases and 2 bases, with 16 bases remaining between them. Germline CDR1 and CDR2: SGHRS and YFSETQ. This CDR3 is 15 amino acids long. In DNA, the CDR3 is TGCGCCAGCAGTCGTGGGATACAGGGACAAGAGACCCAGTACTTC. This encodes CASSRGIQGQETQYF.

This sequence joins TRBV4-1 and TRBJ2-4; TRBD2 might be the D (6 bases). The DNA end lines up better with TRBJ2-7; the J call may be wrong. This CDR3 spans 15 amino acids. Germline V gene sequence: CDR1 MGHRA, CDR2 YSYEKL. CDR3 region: CASSQDMGGVYEQYF. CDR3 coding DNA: TGCGCCAGCAGCCAAGATATGGGAGGAGTCTACGAGCAGTACTTC.

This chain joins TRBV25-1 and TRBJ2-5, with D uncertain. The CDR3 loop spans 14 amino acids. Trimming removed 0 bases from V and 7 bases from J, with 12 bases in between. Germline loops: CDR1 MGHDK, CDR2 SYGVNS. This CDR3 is CASSEYGIGRTQYF. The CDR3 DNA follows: TGTGCCAGCAGTGAATATGGTATAGGACGGACCCAGTACTTC.

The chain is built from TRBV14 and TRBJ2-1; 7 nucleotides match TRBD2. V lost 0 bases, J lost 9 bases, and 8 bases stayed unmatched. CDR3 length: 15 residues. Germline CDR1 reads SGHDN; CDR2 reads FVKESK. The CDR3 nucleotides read TGTGCCAGCAGCCAAGATAAAGTATGGGAGGGTGAGCAGTTCTTC. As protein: CASSQDKVWEGEQFF. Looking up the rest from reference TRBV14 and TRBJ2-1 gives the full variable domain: EAGVTQFPSHSVIEKGQTVTLRCDPISGHDNLYWYRRVMGKEIKFLLHFVKESKQDESGMPNNRFLAERTGGTYSTLKVQPAELEDSGVYFCASSQDKVWEGEQFFGPGTRLTVL.

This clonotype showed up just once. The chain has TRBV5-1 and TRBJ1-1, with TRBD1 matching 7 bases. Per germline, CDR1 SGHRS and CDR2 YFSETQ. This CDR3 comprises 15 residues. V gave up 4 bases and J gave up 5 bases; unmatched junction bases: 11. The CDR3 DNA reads TGCGCCAGCAGCCCGAGGGAGGGGGCCGGAACTGAAGCTTTCTTT. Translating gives CASSPREGAGTEAFF.

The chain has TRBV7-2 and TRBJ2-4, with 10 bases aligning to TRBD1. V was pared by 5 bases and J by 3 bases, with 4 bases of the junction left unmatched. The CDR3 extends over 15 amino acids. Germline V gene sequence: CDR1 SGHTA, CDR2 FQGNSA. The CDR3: CASSRQGAVKNIQYF. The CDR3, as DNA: TGTGCCAGCAGCCGACAGGGGGCGGTCAAAAACATTCAGTACTTC.

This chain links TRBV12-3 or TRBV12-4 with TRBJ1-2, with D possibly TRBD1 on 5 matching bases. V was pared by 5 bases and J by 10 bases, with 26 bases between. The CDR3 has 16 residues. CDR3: CASSPAGWGLLKHYTF. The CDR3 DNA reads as TGTGCCAGCAGTCCAGCGGGGTGGGGCCTACTTAAACACTACACCTTC.

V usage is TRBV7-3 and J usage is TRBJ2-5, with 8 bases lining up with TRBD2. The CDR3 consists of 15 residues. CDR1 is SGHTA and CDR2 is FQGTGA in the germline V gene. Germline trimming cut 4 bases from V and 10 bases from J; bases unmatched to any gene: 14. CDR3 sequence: CASSSTGTSGSDQYF. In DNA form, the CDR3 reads TGTGCCAGCAGCTCGACCGGGACTAGTGGTTCCGACCAGTACTTC.

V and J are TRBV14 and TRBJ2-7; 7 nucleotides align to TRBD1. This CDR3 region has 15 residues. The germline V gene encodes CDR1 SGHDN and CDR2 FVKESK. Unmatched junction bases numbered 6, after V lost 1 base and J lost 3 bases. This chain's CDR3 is CASSQGRWDSYEQYF. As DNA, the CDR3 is TGTGCCAGCAGCCAAGGTCGATGGGACAGCTACGAGCAGTACTTC.

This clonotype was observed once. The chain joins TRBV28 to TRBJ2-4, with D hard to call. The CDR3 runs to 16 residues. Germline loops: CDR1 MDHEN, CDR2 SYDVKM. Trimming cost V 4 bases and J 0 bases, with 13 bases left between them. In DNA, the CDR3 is TGTGCCAGCAGTTCCCCCCCTTCGTTAGCCAAAAACATTCAGTACTTC. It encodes CASSSPPSLAKNIQYF.

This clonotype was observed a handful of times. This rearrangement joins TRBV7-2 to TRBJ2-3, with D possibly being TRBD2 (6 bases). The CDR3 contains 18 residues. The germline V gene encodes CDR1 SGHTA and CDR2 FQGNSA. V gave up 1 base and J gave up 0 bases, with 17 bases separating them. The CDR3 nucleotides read TGTGCCAGCAGCTTAGAGACGATGGGGGGAGGAAGCACAGATACGCAGTATTTT. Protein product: CASSLETMGGGSTDTQYF.

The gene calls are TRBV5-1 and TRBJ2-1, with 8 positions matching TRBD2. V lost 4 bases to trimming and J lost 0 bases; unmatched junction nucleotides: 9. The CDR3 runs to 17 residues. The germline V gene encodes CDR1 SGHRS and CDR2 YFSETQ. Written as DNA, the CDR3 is TGCGCCAGCAGCAGGGAACCAAGCGGGAGCTCCTACAATGAGCAGTTCTTC. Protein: CASSREPSGSSYNEQFF.

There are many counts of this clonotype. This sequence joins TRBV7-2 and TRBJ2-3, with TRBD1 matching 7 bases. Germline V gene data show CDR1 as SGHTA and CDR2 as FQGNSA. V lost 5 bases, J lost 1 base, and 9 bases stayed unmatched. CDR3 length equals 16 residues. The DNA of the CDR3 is TGTGCCAGCAGCCCCCACTCCGGGACAGGCACAGATACGCAGTATTTT. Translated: CASSPHSGTGTDTQYF.

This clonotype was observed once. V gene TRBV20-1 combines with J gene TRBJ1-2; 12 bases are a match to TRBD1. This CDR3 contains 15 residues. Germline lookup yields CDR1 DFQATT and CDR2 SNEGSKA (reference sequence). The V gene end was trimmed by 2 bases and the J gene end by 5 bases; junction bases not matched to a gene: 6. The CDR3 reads CSARIGTGGGYGYTF. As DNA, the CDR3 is TGCAGTGCTAGAATAGGGACAGGGGGCGGGTATGGCTACACCTTC.